The 20 T cell receptor beta chains below were found in one sample sequenced in a study of identical twins (dated by TCRdb to between 2015 and 2016). Library method: 5' RACE. The sequencer listed for this sample is Illumina HiSeq 2000. The raw public data were reprocessed by TCRdb itself: fastp quality trimming at Q25, MiXCR clonotype calling, in-frame beta chains only. CDR3 protein duplicates are merged, each entry listing the most common genes and DNA. For this sample there are 200,000 to 250,000 distinct CDR3 sequences; roughly 7% appear just once. The top ten constitute roughly 3.9% of the sample. The sample was also reused in another study, on yellow fever vaccine responses in identical twins.

Sequencing used memory (CD45RO+) T cells sorted from blood. This specimen's cell subset or site label, per the study, means: CD45RO+ enriched T cells. Source of these receptors: a woman younger than 30 in good health.

In this sample, this clonotype turned up a few times. This sequence joins TRBV3-1 and TRBJ1-1; D remains unclear. The V end was cut by 2 bases, the J end by 4 bases, with 8 bases between. The CDR3 loop spans 13 amino acids. Germline V lookup: CDR1 LGHDT, CDR2 YNNKEL (reference sequence). The CDR3 protein is CASSQRGGTEAFF. The CDR3 bases are TGTGCCAGCAGCCAACGTGGCGGCACTGAAGCTTTCTTT.

This clonotype was recorded many times. This chain links TRBV20-1 with TRBJ2-2, with D maybe TRBD2 (6 bases). V lost 7 bases, J lost 6 bases, and 15 bases lay in between. Germline V CDR1 and CDR2: DFQATT, SNEGSKA (reference sequence). This CDR3 comprises 13 residues. CDR3 nucleotide sequence: TGCAGTGTCACGACTAGACCGTCCGGGGAGCTGTTTTTT. Translating gives CSVTTRPSGELFF.

This clonotype was observed many times. V and J are TRBV7-8 and TRBJ2-2, with D maybe TRBD2 (5 bases). Trimming cost V 4 bases and J 11 bases, with 8 bases left between them. The germline V gene has CDR1 SGHVS and CDR2 FQNEAQ. The CDR3 runs to 11 residues. Written as DNA, the CDR3 is TGTGCCAGCAGCTACGAGGGAGAGCTGTTTTTT. Amino acids: CASSYEGELFF.

This clonotype was recorded a few times. This chain joins TRBV4-2 and TRBJ2-1; TRBD2 aligns across 9 bases. This CDR3 contains 15 residues. The V segment lost 0 bases and the J segment 3 bases; nucleotides outside the gene matches: 0. Germline CDR1 LGHNA, CDR2 YNFKEQ. The chain's CDR3 is CASSQETSGYNEQFF. The CDR3 nucleotides are TGTGCCAGCAGCCAAGAGACTAGCGGCTACAATGAGCAGTTCTTC.

The rearrangement joins TRBV6-1 to TRBJ2-7, with TRBD2 matching 8 bases. The CDR3 extends over 14 amino acids. The V segment lost 7 bases and the J segment 4 bases; nucleotides outside the gene matches: 9. Germline V CDR1 and CDR2: MNHNS, SASEGT. CDR3 sequence (DNA): TGTGCCAGCATCCTGCGGGGGGAGTGGTACGAGCAGTACGTC. Its protein product is CASILRGEWYEQYV.

This clonotype was observed a few times. CDR3 sequence (DNA): TGTGCCAGCAGCTTGGGACTAGCGGGACACACAGATACGCAGTATTTT. Its translation is CASSLGLAGHTDTQYF. The chain carries TRBV7-3 and TRBJ2-3; 13 nucleotides agree with TRBD2. V lost 3 bases to trimming and J lost 2 bases; unmatched junction nucleotides: 2. In germline, CDR1 is SGHTA, CDR2 FQGTGA. This CDR3 is 16 amino acids long.

This clonotype was counted a few times. The V and J genes are TRBV7-6 and TRBJ1-1, with D possibly being TRBD1 (5 bases). Germline CDR1 and CDR2: SGHVS and FNYEAQ. The CDR3 is made up of 14 amino acids. Trimming took off 5 bases at V and 4 bases at J, with 14 bases between the two ends. CDR3 bases: TGTGCCAGCAGCGCGCAGGGCCAGGGCACTGAAGCTTTCTTT. This gives the protein CASSAQGQGTEAFF.

There are many counts of this clonotype. This chain joins TRBV7-3 and TRBJ2-2, with 8 bases fitting TRBD2. V dropped 2 bases and J dropped 5; count of bases not matched to a gene: 10. The germline V gene encodes CDR1 SGHTA and CDR2 FQGTGA. CDR3 length: 17 residues. The CDR3 DNA sequence: TGTGCCAGCAGCTTACAGGCAGGGCTAGCGGGTACCGGGGAGCTGTTTTTT. Translated, it gives CASSLQAGLAGTGELFF.

V gene TRBV2 combines with J gene TRBJ1-1; maybe TRBD1 (6 bases). The V gene's germline CDR1 is SNHLY and CDR2 FYNNEI. The CDR3 is 14 residues long. V shed 4 bases and J shed 5 bases, with 14 bases lying between them. CDR3 loop: CASSVPKGGTEAFF. For the CDR3, the DNA is TGTGCCAGCAGTGTACCAAAGGGGGGAACTGAAGCTTTCTTT.

This clonotype was seen at least ten times. The chain uses TRBV5-1 and TRBJ2-5; TRBD2 matches at 11 bases. The V and J ends lost 4 bases and 1 base, in that order; junction bases with no gene match: 6. CDR3 size: 16 residues. The germline V gene encodes CDR1 SGHRS and CDR2 YFSETQ. CDR3 bases: TGCGCCAGCAGCCTTAGCGGGGGGGCGTTCCAAGAGACCCAGTACTTC. Amino acids: CASSLSGGAFQETQYF. The variable domain in full, completed from reference TRBV5-1 and TRBJ2-5, reads KAGVTQTPRYLIKTRGQQVTLSCSPISGHRSVSWYQQTPGQGLQFLFEYFSETQRNKGNFPGRFSGRQFSNSRSEMNVSTLELGDSALYLCASSLSGGAFQETQYFGPGTRLLVL.

Ten or more counts support this clonotype. The genes are TRBV12-3 or TRBV12-4 and TRBJ2-4; 8 nucleotides match TRBD1. J lost 0 bases, V lost 5 bases, and 6 bases had no gene match. CDR3 size: 16 residues. CDR3 DNA sequence: TGTGCCAGCAGTCACCGGGACAGGTTAGCCAAAAACATTCAGTACTTC. It yields the protein CASSHRDRLAKNIQYF.

This clonotype was counted a few times. The V call is TRBV20-1, the J call TRBJ2-7, with D tentatively TRBD2 (9 bases). Trimming shortened V by 6 bases and J by 4 bases, and 16 bases separated the two germline ends. Germline CDR1 is DFQATT and CDR2 is SNEGSKA (reference sequence). The CDR3 has 13 residues. CDR3 DNA: TGCAGTGCCAGGGGGCTAGCGGGGTACGAGCAGTACGTC. Translation: CSARGLAGYEQYV.

The V call is TRBV7-8, the J call TRBJ1-2; D is unclear. Germline CDR1 is SGHVS and CDR2 is FQNEAQ. The CDR3 spans 14 residues. Trimming took 5 bases from V and 8 from J, leaving 18 bases between them. This CDR3 is CASSLGEGSRGYTF. CDR3 coding DNA: TGTGCCAGCAGCCTCGGAGAGGGTTCGAGAGGCTACACCTTC.

This clonotype was observed a handful of times. V gene TRBV20-1 combines with J gene TRBJ1-1; weak D call: TRBD1 (5 bases). The CDR3 totals 13 residues. Per germline, CDR1 DFQATT and CDR2 SNEGSKA (reference sequence). Between the trimmed V and J ends, which lost 6 bases and 3 bases, there was a span of 14 bases. CDR3 region: CSAPRGGDTEAFF. The CDR3 bases are TGCAGTGCCCCCCGCGGGGGGGACACTGAAGCTTTCTTT.

This clonotype was seen at least ten times. This sequence joins TRBV7-9 and TRBJ1-6; no reliable D call. V shed 3 bases and J shed 0 bases, with 9 bases lying between them. This CDR3 contains 16 residues. Germline V gene lookup returns CDR1 SEHNR and CDR2 FQNEAQ (reference sequence). Written as DNA, the CDR3 is TGTGCCAGCAGCTTTATCACCGGCTCCTATAATTCACCCCTCCACTTT. Protein: CASSFITGSYNSPLHF.

This clonotype was detected many times. The CDR3, as DNA: TGTGCCAGCAGTGAATCTCTGGGGCAGTCTGGGGCCAACGTCCTGACTTTC. It encodes CASSESLGQSGANVLTF. This chain links TRBV27 with TRBJ2-6; D is perhaps TRBD1 (5 bases). With 5 bases removed from V and 1 base from J, the gap between germline ends came to 15 bases. The CDR3 spans 17 residues. Germline values: CDR1 MNHEY, CDR2 SMNVEV (reference sequence).

CDR3 coding DNA: TGTGCCAGCAGCCAAGAAGGCGGGACACCCCTCCACTTT. Protein sequence: CASSQEGGTPLHF. This chain links TRBV14 with TRBJ1-6; no clear D. Germline values: CDR1 SGHDN, CDR2 FVKESK. V dropped 0 bases and J dropped 11 bases, with 8 bases sitting between them. CDR3 length: 13 amino acids.

V usage is TRBV7-2 and J usage is TRBJ2-5; D is unresolved. The CDR3 spans 14 residues. Germline V CDR1 and CDR2: SGHTA, FQGNSA. Trimming removed 4 bases at V and 4 bases at J, with 13 bases between. The CDR3 DNA follows: TGTGCCAGCAGCTCCCCTGCAGGCGGAGAGACCCAGTACTTC. Protein product: CASSSPAGGETQYF.

This clonotype was detected a few times. The chain recombines TRBV18 with TRBJ2-7; 7 bases are a match to TRBD2. Germline assignment: CDR1 KGHSH and CDR2 LQKENI. The ends lost 3 bases at V and 2 bases at J; junction bases unmatched: 1. The CDR3 is made up of 13 amino acids. The CDR3 coding sequence is TGTGCCAGCTCACCGGGAGGGACCTACGAGCAGTACTTC. As protein: CASSPGGTYEQYF.

The table lists this clonotype with many counts. The chain has TRBV29-1 and TRBJ1-1; D not resolved. Germline V CDR1 and CDR2: SQVTM, ANQGSEA. The CDR3 is made up of 12 amino acids. With 3 bases removed from V and 3 bases from J, the gap between germline ends came to 8 bases. CDR3 sequence (DNA): TGCAGCGTTGATGGGGTGCACACTGAAGCTTTCTTT. As protein: CSVDGVHTEAFF.